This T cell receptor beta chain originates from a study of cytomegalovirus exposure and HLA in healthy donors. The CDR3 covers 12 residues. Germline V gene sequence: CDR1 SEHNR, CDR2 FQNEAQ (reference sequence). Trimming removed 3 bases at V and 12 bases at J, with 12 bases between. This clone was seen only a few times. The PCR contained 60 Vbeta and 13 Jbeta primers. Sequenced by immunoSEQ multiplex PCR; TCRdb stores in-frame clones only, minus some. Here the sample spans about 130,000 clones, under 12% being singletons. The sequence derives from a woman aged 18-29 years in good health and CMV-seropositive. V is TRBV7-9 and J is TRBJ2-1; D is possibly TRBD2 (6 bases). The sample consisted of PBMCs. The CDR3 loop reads CASSFTGEVQFF. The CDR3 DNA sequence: TGTGCCAGCAGCTTCACGGGAGAAGTGCAGTTCTTC. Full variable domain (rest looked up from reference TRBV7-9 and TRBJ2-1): DTGVSQNPRHKITKRGQNVTFRCDPISEHNRLYWYRQTLGQGPEFLTYFQNEAQLEKSRLLSDRFSAERPKGSFSTLEIQRTEQGDSAMYLCASSFTGEVQFFGPGTRLTVL.